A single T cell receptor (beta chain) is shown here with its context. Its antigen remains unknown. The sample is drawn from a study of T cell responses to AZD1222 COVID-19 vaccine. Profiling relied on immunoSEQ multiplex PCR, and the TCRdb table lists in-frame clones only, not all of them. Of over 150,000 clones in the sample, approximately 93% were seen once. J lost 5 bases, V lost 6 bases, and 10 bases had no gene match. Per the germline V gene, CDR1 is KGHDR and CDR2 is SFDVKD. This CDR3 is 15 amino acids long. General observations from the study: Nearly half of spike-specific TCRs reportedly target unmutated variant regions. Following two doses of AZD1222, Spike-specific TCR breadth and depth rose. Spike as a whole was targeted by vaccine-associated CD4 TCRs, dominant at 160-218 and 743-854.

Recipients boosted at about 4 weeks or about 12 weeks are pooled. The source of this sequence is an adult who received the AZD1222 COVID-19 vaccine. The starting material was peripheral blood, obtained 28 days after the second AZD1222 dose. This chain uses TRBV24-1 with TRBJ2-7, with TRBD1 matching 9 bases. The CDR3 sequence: CATSHAGTGSHEQYF. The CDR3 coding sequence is TGTGCCACCAGTCACGCCGGGACAGGGAGCCACGAGCAGTACTTC.